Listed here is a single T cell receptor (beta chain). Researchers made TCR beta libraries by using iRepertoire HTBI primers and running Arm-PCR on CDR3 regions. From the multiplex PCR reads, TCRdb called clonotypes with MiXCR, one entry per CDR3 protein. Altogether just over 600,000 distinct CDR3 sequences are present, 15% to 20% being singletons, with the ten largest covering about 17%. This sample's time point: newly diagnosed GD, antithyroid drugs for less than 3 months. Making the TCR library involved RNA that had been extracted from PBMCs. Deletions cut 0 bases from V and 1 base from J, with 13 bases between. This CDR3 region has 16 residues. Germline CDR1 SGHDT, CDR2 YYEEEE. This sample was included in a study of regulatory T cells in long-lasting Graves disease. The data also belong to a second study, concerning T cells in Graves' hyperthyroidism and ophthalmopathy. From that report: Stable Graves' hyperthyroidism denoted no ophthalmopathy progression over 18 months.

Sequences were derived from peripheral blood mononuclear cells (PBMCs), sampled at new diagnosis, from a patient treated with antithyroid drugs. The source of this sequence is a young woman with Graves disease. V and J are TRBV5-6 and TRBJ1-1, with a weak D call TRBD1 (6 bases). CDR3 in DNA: TGTGCCAGCAGCTTGGGTTGGGGGCAGCGGAACACTGAAGCTTTCTTT. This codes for CASSLGWGQRNTEAFF.